The next 10 T cell receptor beta chains were all read from a single sample in a study of T cells in Graves' hyperthyroidism and ophthalmopathy. Amplified TCR beta CDR3 regions derived from RNA transcripts. First-round RT-PCR targeting the TCR CDR3 was performed with the HTBI primer set. MiXCR, applied by TCRdb to the multiplex PCR reads, yields one record per CDR3 protein. The sample lists 370,000 or so distinct CDR3 sequences, roughly 25% occurring once. Source material: blood. The receptors stem from a man aged 50 or older with Graves' hyperthyroidism.

The CDR3 DNA sequence: TGCAGCGTACAGGGTCGGGCCAAAAACATTCAGTACTTC. It codes for CSVQGRAKNIQYF. The J gene is TRBJ2-4, the V gene TRBV29-1, with a possible D match to TRBD1 (6 bases). CDR3 length: 13 residues. V lost 6 bases to trimming and J lost 1 base, with 10 bases between them. CDR1 is SQVTM and CDR2 is ANQGSEA in the germline V gene.

The J gene is TRBJ2-7, the V gene TRBV2; the D gene is possibly TRBD1 (8 bases). Trimming shortened V by 8 bases and J by 5 bases, and 22 bases separated the two germline ends. Germline V gene data show CDR1 as SNHLY and CDR2 as FYNNEI. This CDR3 is built from 15 residues. In nucleotides, the CDR3 is TGTGCCAGCGGGGGGGCCGGTGACAGGGGAAACGAGCAGTACTTC. Amino acids: CASGGAGDRGNEQYF.

Comment on this clonotype: Sequence at one end of the junction differs from germline and may be a read error. The J gene is TRBJ2-3, the V gene TRBV5-1, with TRBD2 identical over 7 bases. CDR1 SGHRS and CDR2 YFSETQ come from the germline V gene. The CDR3 loop spans 15 amino acids. CDR3 in amino acids: CSSSLVAGAPDTQYF. CDR3 nucleotide sequence: TGCTCCAGCAGCTTGGTTGCGGGAGCCCCAGATACGCAGTATTTT.

This clonotype was counted ten times or more. This chain connects TRBV11-2 to TRBJ1-4; D is uncertain. The CDR3 runs to 13 residues. The germline V gene encodes CDR1 SGHAT and CDR2 FQNNGV. Trimming took off 0 bases at V and 13 bases at J, with 12 bases between the two ends. The CDR3 reads CASSLESAGRLFF. The CDR3 DNA is TGTGCCAGCAGCTTAGAAAGCGCCGGTAGACTGTTTTTT.

This chain links TRBV7-6 with TRBJ2-1; tentatively, D is TRBD2 (7 bases). Germline V CDR1 and CDR2: SGHVS, FNYEAQ. Trimming pared 5 bases from V and 4 bases from J, leaving 18 bases between. The CDR3 runs to 16 residues. The CDR3 reads CASSPGGGSRYNEQFF. CDR3 bases: TGTGCCAGCAGCCCTGGGGGCGGGAGTCGGTACAATGAGCAGTTCTTC.

This clonotype has more than one count but fewer than ten. The V gene is TRBV7-9, the J gene TRBJ1-1; D perhaps matches TRBD1 (6 bases). The CDR3 is made up of 15 amino acids. CDR1 is SEHNR and CDR2 is FQNEAQ in the germline V gene (reference sequence). Trimming shortened V by 5 bases and J by 4 bases, and 17 bases separated the two germline ends. CDR3 sequence reads: CASSPRTVLSTEAFF. CDR3 nucleotide sequence: TGTGCCAGCAGCCCTAGGACAGTTCTTTCCACTGAAGCTTTCTTT.

This chain's CDR3 is CASARDRYNEQFF. The CDR3 DNA sequence: TGTGCCAGCGCCCGGGACAGATACAATGAGCAGTTCTTC. The chain combines TRBV6-2 or TRBV6-3 with TRBJ2-1; the match to TRBD1 covers 7 bases. The germline V gene encodes CDR1 MNHEY and CDR2 SVGEGT. V was pared by 8 bases and J by 4 bases, with 5 bases of the junction left unmatched. CDR3 length: 13 amino acids.

V usage is TRBV6-5 and J usage is TRBJ2-1, with 12 bases identical to TRBD2. After removal of 2 bases from V and 5 bases from J, the junction contained 7 bases not matched to a gene. The CDR3 length is 17 residues. The germline CDR1 and CDR2 sequences are MNHEY and SVGAGI. The CDR3 DNA reads TGTGCCAGCAGTTACCGCCTGACTAGCGGGAGAGACAATGAGCAGTTCTTC. This codes for CASSYRLTSGRDNEQFF.

This clonotype was found a few times. This chain uses TRBV27 with TRBJ2-7; the D is unclear. The CDR3 totals 13 residues. Germline V CDR1 and CDR2: MNHEY, SMNVEV (reference sequence). The germline V and J ends were trimmed by 5 bases and 6 bases, with 14 bases remaining between them. This CDR3 reads CASSPTLATEQYF. DNA for the CDR3: TGTGCCAGCAGTCCTACGTTGGCTACCGAGCAGTACTTC.

V usage is TRBV3-1 and J usage is TRBJ2-1, with 7 bases aligning to TRBD2. With V trimmed by 1 base and J by 2 bases, 2 bases remained unmatched. Germline V CDR1 and CDR2: LGHDT, YNNKEL (reference sequence). The CDR3 runs 15 residues. The CDR3 nucleotides read TGTGCCAGCAGCCAAGCCCGGGGGGCCTACAATGAGCAGTTCTTC. This sequence encodes CASSQARGAYNEQFF.